The text below deals with one T cell receptor (beta chain). The data originate from a study of shared clonotypes between healthy human individuals. Germline-derived CDR1 and CDR2 are MNHNY and SVGAGI (reference sequence). There are 15 residues in the CDR3. Between the trimmed V and J ends, which lost 7 bases and 5 bases, there was a span of 20 bases. The method was immunoSEQ multiplex PCR; TCRdb's version includes in-frame clones alone and lacks a portion of them. This sample yields millions of clones, of which roughly 94% are seen a single time; about 1.1% belongs to the top ten. Cells designated naive CD8 were CD45RO-negative and were positively selected for CCR7, with terminally differentiated effector memory CD45RA+ cells excluded.

Sample: naive CD8+ T cells sorted from blood. The chain couples TRBV6-6 to TRBJ2-5; D might be TRBD1 or TRBD2, each matching 6 bases. This receptor was taken from a young man in good health. The CDR3 loop is CASILLPGGAETQYF. The DNA of the CDR3 is TGTGCCAGCATTCTACTCCCCGGGGGCGCGGAGACCCAGTACTTC.